These 25 T cell receptor beta chains originate from one sample sequenced in a study of cytomegalovirus exposure and HLA in healthy donors. In the PCR, 60 Vbeta and 13 Jbeta primers were used. Sequencing was performed with immunoSEQ multiplex PCR; in TCRdb, only in-frame clones are kept and a portion is missing. The sample carries hundreds of thousands of clones, about 70% recorded once. The specimen was PBMCs. The receptor source for this set is a man aged 35-49 years in good health and CMV-seropositive.

The gene calls are TRBV7-2 and TRBJ2-7; TRBD2 agrees at 7 bases. The trim removed 8 bases at V and 1 base at J, leaving 11 bases unmatched. Germline-derived CDR1 and CDR2 are SGHTA and FQGNSA. This CDR3 spans 15 amino acids. CDR3: CASGRLAPRSYEQYF. The CDR3 nucleotides are TGTGCCAGCGGGAGACTAGCCCCGCGGTCCTACGAGCAGTACTTC.

The chain uses TRBV29-1 and TRBJ2-1; 8 bases line up with TRBD1. Germline V lookup: CDR1 SQVTM, CDR2 ANQGSEA. The CDR3 contains 12 residues. The trim removed 4 bases at V and 7 bases at J, leaving 3 bases unmatched. CDR3 nucleotides: TGCAGCGTTGCGGACAGGGTTAATGAGCAGTTCTTC. Translation gives CSVADRVNEQFF.

This clone was counted a few times. The chain uses TRBV6-1 and TRBJ2-3; D gene ambiguous. V dropped 2 bases and J dropped 6 bases, with 9 bases sitting between them. The CDR3 has 13 residues. Germline V CDR1 and CDR2: MNHNS, SASEGT. The CDR3 DNA sequence: TGTGCCAGCAGTGAATCCTCCAGGGATACGCAGTATTTT. Residues: CASSESSRDTQYF.

The rearrangement uses TRBV19 and TRBJ1-2; perhaps TRBD1 as D (6 bases). The ends were cut back, 1 base at V and 2 bases at J, with 11 bases in the middle. The length of the CDR3 is 15 residues. Germline-derived CDR1 and CDR2 are LNHDA and SQIVND (reference sequence). Here the CDR3 reads CASSIGQTGNYGYTF. The CDR3 bases are TGTGCCAGTAGTATAGGCCAAACAGGGAACTATGGCTACACCTTC.

The chain joins TRBV4-3 to TRBJ2-2, with 7 bases aligning to TRBD2. CDR3 length: 15 residues. Germline V gene data show CDR1 as LGHNA and CDR2 as YSLEER. V shed 5 bases, J shed 3 bases, and the junction held 6 bases outside the gene matches. DNA of the CDR3: TGCGCCAGCAGCATCGCGGGGGATTACACCGGGGAGCTGTTTTTT. It yields the protein CASSIAGDYTGELFF.

The chain uses TRBV15 and TRBJ2-1; no definite D call. There are 15 residues in the CDR3. V was cut by 8 bases and J by 0 bases, with 14 bases left in between. The germline V gene encodes CDR1 LNHNV and CDR2 YYDKDF (reference sequence). CDR3 residues: CATYPYRASYNEQFF. The CDR3 region has the DNA TGTGCCACCTATCCCTACAGAGCCTCCTACAATGAGCAGTTCTTC.

The V call is TRBV7-8, the J call TRBJ2-1; 10 bases align to TRBD2. CDR1 is SGHVS, CDR2 FQNEAQ, per germline. Losses at the gene ends were 2 bases for V and 8 bases for J; bases not matched to a gene: 15. The CDR3 runs to 18 residues. The CDR3 DNA reads TGTGCCAGCAGCTTAACTAGAAGGAGCGGGGGGGCCGGGGATGAGCAGTTCTTC. It specifies CASSLTRRSGGAGDEQFF. Based on the CDR3 plus reference TRBV7-8 and TRBJ2-1, the full variable domain is GAGVSQSPRYKVAKRGQDVALRCDPISGHVSLFWYQQALGQGPEFLTYFQNEAQLDKSGLPSDRFFAERPEGSVSTLKIQRTQQEDSAVYLCASSLTRRSGGAGDEQFFGPGTRLTVL.

The V call is TRBV28, the J call TRBJ1-5, with D tentatively TRBD1 (5 bases). The germline gives CDR1 MDHEN, CDR2 SYDVKM. CDR3 length: 14 residues. Between the trimmed V and J ends, which lost 3 bases and 9 bases, there was a span of 15 bases. The CDR3 reads CASSLESRARPQHF. CDR3 bases: TGTGCCAGCAGTTTGGAGAGCAGGGCCAGGCCCCAGCATTTT.

This clone was observed a single time. The rearrangement links TRBV19 to TRBJ2-1, with D possibly TRBD2 on 5 matching bases. Deletions cut 4 bases from V and 3 bases from J, with 10 bases between. CDR3 size: 14 residues. Germline V CDR1 and CDR2: LNHDA, SQIVND (reference sequence). The CDR3, as DNA: TGTGCCAGTAGTACCCGGGGAGACTACAATGAGCAGTTCTTC. This translates into CASSTRGDYNEQFF.

The CDR3 protein is CASSAERGANVLTF. The CDR3 DNA sequence: TGTGCCAGCAGCGCGGAACGTGGGGCCAACGTCCTGACTTTC. This chain links TRBV6-5 with TRBJ2-6; D uncertain. V was shortened by 6 bases and J by 3 bases, with 9 bases between the two germline ends. CDR3 length: 14 amino acids. Per germline, CDR1 MNHEY and CDR2 SVGAGI.

In this sample, this clone turned up a few times. The chain combines TRBV6-5 with TRBJ1-1; 7 nucleotides align to TRBD1. J lost 5 bases, V lost 6 bases, and 9 bases had no gene match. Germline loops: CDR1 MNHEY, CDR2 SVGAGI. The CDR3 is 14 residues long. The DNA for the CDR3 is TGTGCCAGCAGGGATTACAACAGGGGAACTGAAGCTTTCTTT. It is translated as CASRDYNRGTEAFF.

As regards this clone: Since the CDR3 does not end with the conserved phenylalanine or tryptophan, this likely comes from a read error. CDR3 amino acids: CASRDGDQPQHL. The CDR3 DNA follows: TGTGCCAGCAGAGACGGGGATCAGCCCCAGCATCTT. J is TRBJ1-5 and V is TRBV6-5; unclear D gene. The CDR3 spans 12 residues. Trimming removed 6 bases at V and 5 bases at J, with 8 bases between. Germline loops: CDR1 MNHEY, CDR2 SVGAGI.

As DNA, the CDR3 is TGTGCCAGCAGCGAACTCCGGGGGGCACTCTTAGAGACCCAGTACTTC. Residues: CASSELRGALLETQYF. The chain combines TRBV7-9 with TRBJ2-5; D might be TRBD2 (7 bases). CDR3 length: 16 amino acids. V was pared by 5 bases and J by 4 bases, with 20 bases between. CDR1 SEHNR and CDR2 FQNEAQ come from the germline V gene (reference sequence).

The J gene is TRBJ2-1, the V gene TRBV4-1; maybe TRBD1 (5 bases). CDR3 length: 16 amino acids. V shed 1 base and J shed 2 bases, with 12 bases lying between them. Germline V lookup: CDR1 MGHRA, CDR2 YSYEKL. CDR3 sequence: CASSQVRQGPYNEQFF. The DNA for the CDR3 is TGCGCCAGCAGCCAAGTTCGGCAGGGTCCCTACAATGAGCAGTTCTTC.

This chain connects TRBV5-4 to TRBJ1-1; no clear D. The CDR3 length is 12 residues. V lost 2 bases and J lost 1, with 3 bases in between. From germline, CDR1 is SGHNT and CDR2 YYREEE (reference sequence). CDR3 in amino acids: CASSLQNTEAFF. The DNA for the CDR3 is TGTGCCAGCAGCTTACAGAACACTGAAGCTTTCTTT. Supplemented by reference TRBV5-4 and TRBJ1-1, the full variable domain reads ETGVTQSPTHLIKTRGQQVTLRCSSQSGHNTVSWYQQALGQGPQFIFQYYREEENGRGNFPPRFSGLQFPNYSSELNVNALELDDSALYLCASSLQNTEAFFGQGTRLTVV.

The chain links TRBV12-5 to TRBJ1-1; D is perhaps TRBD1 (6 bases). Germline V CDR1 and CDR2: LGHNT, FRNRAP. V was cut by 0 bases and J by 0 bases, with 20 bases left in between. This CDR3 has 19 residues. The CDR3 DNA reads TGTGCTAGTGGTTTGGTAATCATCCTCCACAGGGATTTGAACACTGAAGCTTTCTTT. It codes for CASGLVIILHRDLNTEAFF.

The chain combines TRBV6-5 with TRBJ1-2, with a possible D match to TRBD1 (6 bases). V was cut by 2 bases and J by 2 bases, with 9 bases left in between. The germline V gene encodes CDR1 MNHEY and CDR2 SVGAGI. The CDR3 spans 14 residues. The CDR3: CASSYADRNYGYTF. CDR3 bases: TGTGCCAGCAGTTACGCGGACAGAAACTATGGCTACACCTTC.

The table lists this clone with a few counts. J is TRBJ2-6 and V is TRBV10-2; 7 nucleotides align to TRBD1. J lost 2 bases, V lost 7 bases, and 5 bases had no gene match. This CDR3 spans 15 amino acids. Germline V lookup: CDR1 WSHSY, CDR2 SAAADI. This CDR3 is CASTSQGPGANVLTF. CDR3 in DNA: TGCGCCAGCACTTCACAGGGGCCTGGGGCCAACGTCCTGACTTTC.

This chain joins TRBV2 and TRBJ1-4; D not resolved. Trimming removed 7 bases from V and 5 bases from J, with 11 bases in between. The CDR3 is made up of 13 amino acids. Germline values: CDR1 SNHLY, CDR2 FYNNEI. As DNA, the CDR3 is TGTGCCAGCACCCGGTCACCCAATGAAAAACTGTTTTTT. As protein: CASTRSPNEKLFF.

J is TRBJ1-5 and V is TRBV27; D not certain. The V gene lost 6 bases and the J gene lost 5 bases, with 14 bases spanning the gap. The CDR3 runs to 14 residues. Germline V CDR1 and CDR2: MNHEY, SMNVEV (reference sequence). The CDR3 DNA reads TGTGCCAGCAGCCAAGGACGGGGATATCAGCCCCAGCATTTT. Translating gives CASSQGRGYQPQHF.

The chain employs TRBV2 and TRBJ2-1; 10 bases match TRBD2. The CDR3 totals 15 residues. V lost 3 bases, J lost 10 bases, and 9 bases stayed unmatched. Germline values: CDR1 SNHLY, CDR2 FYNNEI. The chain's CDR3 is CASSELSGGDREQFF. The CDR3 coding sequence is TGTGCCAGCAGTGAGTTGAGCGGGGGGGACCGAGAGCAGTTCTTC.

J is TRBJ2-2 and V is TRBV5-6; 8 bases agree with TRBD2. This CDR3 comprises 16 residues. Germline V gene sequence: CDR1 SGHDT, CDR2 YYEEEE. The J segment lost 3 bases and the V segment lost 0 bases, leaving 4 bases of the junction unmatched. CDR3 sequence (DNA): TGTGCCAGCAGCTTGGCAACGGGGGGGGACACCGGGGAGCTGTTTTTT. Translation gives CASSLATGGDTGELFF.

The rearrangement uses TRBV29-1 and TRBJ1-2; D gene unclear. Germline lookup yields CDR1 SQVTM and CDR2 ANQGSEA. The CDR3 totals 13 residues. Trimming took off 7 bases at V and 0 bases at J, with 12 bases between the two ends. The CDR3 sequence: CSARLISNYGYTF. The DNA for the CDR3 is TGCAGCGCCAGACTTATCTCTAACTATGGCTACACCTTC.

The rearrangement joins TRBV28 to TRBJ2-2; D is unclear. CDR1 MDHEN and CDR2 SYDVKM come from the germline V gene. V was clipped by 5 bases and J by 5 bases, with 15 bases between them. This CDR3 comprises 15 residues. DNA of the CDR3: TGTGCCAGCAGTCTTCGGGTTTTGCGAACCGGGGAGCTGTTTTTT. Its protein is CASSLRVLRTGELFF. The variable domain in full, completed from reference TRBV28 and TRBJ2-2, reads DVKVTQSSRYLVKRTGEKVFLECVQDMDHENMFWYRQDPGLGLRLIYFSYDVKMKEKGDIPEGYSVSREKKERFSLILESASTNQTSMYLCASSLRVLRTGELFFGEGSRLTVL.

This clone was detected only a few times. The genes are TRBV29-1 and TRBJ2-6, with D tentatively TRBD1 (5 bases). The CDR3 has 15 amino acids. Germline CDR1 is SQVTM and CDR2 is ANQGSEA. Trimming took off 0 bases at V and 3 bases at J, with 9 bases between the two ends. Here the CDR3 reads CSVEDAGNGANVLTF. The CDR3 region has the DNA TGCAGCGTTGAAGATGCAGGGAATGGGGCCAACGTCCTGACTTTC.